These T cell receptor beta chains were read from a single sample in a study of blood T cells in healthy people across ages. MiXCR was run by TCRdb on the 5' RACE reads, yielding one entry per CDR3 protein. Of about 830,000 distinct CDR3 sequences in the sample, roughly 50% were seen once. Sequenced material: blood. These TCRs come from a man under 40 in good health. The CDR3 runs from the conserved cysteine through the conserved F or W. Each record gives: V gene, CDR3 protein.

TRBV3-1 | CASSQDPGRTGYNEQFF
TRBV20-1 | CSAPQLQGASREQYF
TRBV20-1 | CSARDPGTGALPYEQYF
TRBV7-8 | CASSPGLARVNTQYF
TRBV6-6 | CASSYEWETQYF
TRBV20-1 | CSAETGGGACEQFF
TRBV5-1 | CASSSAAAGGPEKTQYF
TRBV5-1 | CASSLTGQSQDTQYF
TRBV7-9 | CASSSPTRDRLLYF
TRBV3-1 | CASSQDPRTEAFF
TRBV21-1 | CASKGRAFYGYTF